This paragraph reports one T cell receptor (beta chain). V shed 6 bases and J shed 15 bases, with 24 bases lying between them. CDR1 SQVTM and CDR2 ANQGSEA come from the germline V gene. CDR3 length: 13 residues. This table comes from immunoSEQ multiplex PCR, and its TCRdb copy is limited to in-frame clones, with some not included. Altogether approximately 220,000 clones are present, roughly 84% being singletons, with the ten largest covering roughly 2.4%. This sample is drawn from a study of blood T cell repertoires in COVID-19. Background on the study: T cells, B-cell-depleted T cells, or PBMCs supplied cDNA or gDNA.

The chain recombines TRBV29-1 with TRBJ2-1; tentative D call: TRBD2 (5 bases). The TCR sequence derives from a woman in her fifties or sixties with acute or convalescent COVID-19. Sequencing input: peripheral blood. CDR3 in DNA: TGCAGCGTCCCGACTAAAAGCCTGGGCGATCTGTTCTTC. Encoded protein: CSVPTKSLGDLFF.